The clone carrying this T cell receptor (beta chain) was seen just once. These data come from a study of blood T cell repertoires in COVID-19. Study overall: Whether acute or convalescent, the COVID-19 samples came from the United States, Italy and Spain.

From germline, CDR1 is SGHAT and CDR2 FQNNGV. The CDR3 consists of 14 residues. V lost 0 bases, J lost 7 bases, and 12 bases lay in between. Authors' methods: Reference gene primer amplification gave estimated nucleated cell counts. Clones were sequenced by immunoSEQ multiplex PCR, and TCRdb holds only the in-frame ones, with some missing. For V, J and clone size, that table is used; D and trimming come from the DNA. This repertoire shows 95,000 or so clones, roughly 86% found once; its top ten account for approximately 18%. The origin of this receptor is a human donor in a cohort sampled during active COVID-19. Sequencing was performed on peripheral blood. The genes are TRBV11-2 and TRBJ1-1; D unclear. The CDR3 coding sequence is TGTGCCAGCAGCTTAGAGTGGCGGCAACTTGAAGCTTTCTTT. This sequence encodes CASSLEWRQLEAFF.